These 10 T cell receptor beta chains share one sample of origin, sequenced in a study of T cells in Graves' hyperthyroidism and ophthalmopathy. RNA transcripts yielded amplified TCR beta CDR3 regions. Carried out on the TCR CDR3, a first-round RT-PCR used the HTBI primer set. One entry per CDR3 protein, called by TCRdb with MiXCR from the multiplex PCR reads. The sample has some 500,000 distinct CDR3 sequences, around 24% seen once. Material: blood. The receptors stem from a woman aged 25 to 45 with Graves' ophthalmopathy.

The CDR3 is CASSQDLVDTAYEQYF. The DNA for the CDR3 is TGTGCCAGCAGCCAAGATTTGGTCGACACCGCATACGAGCAGTACTTC. J is TRBJ2-7 and V is TRBV4-2; D gene ambiguous. Per germline, CDR1 LGHNA and CDR2 YNFKEQ. This CDR3 comprises 16 residues. The ends were cut back, 0 bases at V and 4 bases at J, with 16 bases in the middle.

This clonotype has more than one count but fewer than ten. One end of the junction is discordant with germline, which a read error may explain. The chain joins TRBV6-5 to TRBJ2-4, with TRBD1 matching over 7 bases. The CDR3 extends over 15 amino acids. In germline, CDR1 is MNHEY, CDR2 SVGAGI. Here the CDR3 DNA reads TGTGCCAGCAGTTACTCCGGGACAGATAAAAACATTAAGTACTTC. Translation gives CASSYSGTDKNIKYF.

This sequence joins TRBV15 and TRBJ1-1; no definite D call. This CDR3 contains 13 residues. V was cut by 0 bases and J by 7 bases, with 9 bases left in between. The germline CDR1 and CDR2 sequences are LNHNV and YYDKDF (reference sequence). The CDR3 sequence: CATSRDFGGEAFF. As DNA, the CDR3 is TGTGCCACCAGCAGAGATTTCGGAGGTGAAGCTTTCTTT. Complete variable domain (other parts from reference TRBV15 and TRBJ1-1): DAMVIQNPRYQVTQFGKPVTLSCSQTLNHNVMYWYQQKSSQAPKLLFHYYDKDFNNEADTPDNFQSRRPNTSFCFLDIRSPGLGDTAMYLCATSRDFGGEAFFGQGTRLTVV.

In this sample, this clonotype turned up many times. The chain is built from TRBV4-1 and TRBJ1-2; D call uncertain. Trimming pared 3 bases from V and 5 bases from J, leaving 10 bases between. Germline CDR1 and CDR2: MGHRA and YSYEKL. CDR3 size: 13 residues. The CDR3 DNA is TGCGCCAGCAGCCAGGCGGGCCAGTATGGCTACACCTTC. It translates to CASSQAGQYGYTF.

The sample holds many counts of this clonotype. The chain is built from TRBV6-2 or TRBV6-3 and TRBJ1-5; 7 bases are shared with TRBD1. J gave up 1 base and V 6 bases, and 6 bases lay outside the gene matches. Per germline, CDR1 MNHEY and CDR2 SVGEGT. The CDR3 length is 15 residues. The DNA for the CDR3 is TGTGCCAGCAGCAACAGGGGAGGGAGCAATCAGCCCCAGCATTTT. Translating gives CASSNRGGSNQPQHF.

This clonotype occurred many times. The J gene is TRBJ2-7, the V gene TRBV7-9; D is undetermined. The germline V gene encodes CDR1 SEHNR and CDR2 FQNEAQ (reference sequence). Trimming shortened V by 1 base and J by 7 bases, and 11 bases separated the two germline ends. This CDR3 is 13 amino acids long. The CDR3, as DNA: TGTGCCAGCAGCTTAGGGAACGGCGGAGAGCAGTACTTC. Protein product: CASSLGNGGEQYF.

This clonotype was observed many times. The chain uses TRBV27 and TRBJ1-2; D is unclear. Per germline, CDR1 MNHEY and CDR2 SMNVEV (reference sequence). The CDR3 spans 13 residues. V lost 3 bases and J lost 8, with 13 bases in between. DNA of the CDR3: TGTGCCAGCAGTTTTACCCGACTTGGCGGCTACACCTTC. Translating gives CASSFTRLGGYTF.

The table lists this clonotype with many counts. The chain uses TRBV18 and TRBJ1-1; 7 bases are shared with TRBD1. Germline trimming cut 3 bases from V and 2 bases from J; bases unmatched to any gene: 3. The CDR3 extends over 14 amino acids. Germline V gives CDR1 KGHSH, CDR2 LQKENI. The DNA for the CDR3 is TGTGCCAGCTCACCCAACAGGGGAAACACTGAAGCTTTCTTT. As protein: CASSPNRGNTEAFF.

This clonotype was detected many times. The chain uses TRBV6-5 and TRBJ1-1; the D is unclear. V was cut by 0 bases and J by 1 base, with 6 bases left in between. The CDR3 runs to 14 residues. Germline CDR1 MNHEY, CDR2 SVGAGI. The CDR3 loop is CASSYSNRNTEAFF. The CDR3 DNA follows: TGTGCCAGCAGTTACTCGAACAGGAACACTGAAGCTTTCTTT.

This clonotype was seen repeatedly, ten times or more. The chain combines TRBV5-1 with TRBJ1-1, with D possibly TRBD1 on 6 matching bases. Trimming took off 2 bases at V and 12 bases at J, with 17 bases between the two ends. CDR1 and CDR2 (germline): SGHRS, YFSETQ. This CDR3 has 13 residues. The CDR3 DNA follows: TGCGCCAGCAGCTTAAACCCAGGGAGGGGGACTTTCTTT. As protein: CASSLNPGRGTFF.